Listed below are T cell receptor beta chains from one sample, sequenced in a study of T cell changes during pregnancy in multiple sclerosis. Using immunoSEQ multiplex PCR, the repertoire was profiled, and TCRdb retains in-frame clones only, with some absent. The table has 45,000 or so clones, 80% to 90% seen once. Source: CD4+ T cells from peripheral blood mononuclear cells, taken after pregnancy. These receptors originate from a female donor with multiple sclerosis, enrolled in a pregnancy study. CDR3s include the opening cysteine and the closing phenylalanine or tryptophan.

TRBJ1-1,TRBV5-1,CASSPAGQGLNTEAFF
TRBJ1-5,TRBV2,CASTTGGGNQPQHF
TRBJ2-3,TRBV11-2,CASSLTGSWADTQYF
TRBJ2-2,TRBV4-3,CASSHGLPPATDTGELFF
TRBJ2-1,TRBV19,CASSIIGGEQFF
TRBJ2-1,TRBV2,CASSGYHPGVAYNEQFF
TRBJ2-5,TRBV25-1,CASSEGRGALETQYF
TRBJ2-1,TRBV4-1,CASSQGSSGRIEQFF
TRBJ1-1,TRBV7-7,CASSPTTGASEAFF
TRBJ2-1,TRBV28,CASIHSDLSYNEQFF
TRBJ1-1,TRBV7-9,CASIGLNMNTEAFF
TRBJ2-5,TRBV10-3,CASAQNQETQYF
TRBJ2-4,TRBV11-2,CASSPQLDIQYF
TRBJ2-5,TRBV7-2,CASSPGTRKETQYF
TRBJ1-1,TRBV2,CASSLQGVATEAFF
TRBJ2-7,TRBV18,CASSTTSGTFYEQYF
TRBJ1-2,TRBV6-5,CASSLRAGDGYTF
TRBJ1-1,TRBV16,CASSHTGTGSGVAFF
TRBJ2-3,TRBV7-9,CASSAPTEGLDTQYF
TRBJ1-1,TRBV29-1,CSVGLWDNEAFF
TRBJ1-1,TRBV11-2,CASSRMTLLGGTEAFF
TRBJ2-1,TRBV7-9,CASRDTGGYNEQFF
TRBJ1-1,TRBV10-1,CASSESTGGEAFF
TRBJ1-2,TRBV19,CASSIEWYRGNYGYTF
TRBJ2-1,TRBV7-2,CASSLSGSLNEQFF
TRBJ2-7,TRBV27,CASRKKTGGVSYEQYF
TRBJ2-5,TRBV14,CASSLTSGSHPRGTQYF
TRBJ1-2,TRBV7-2,CASSLRQGARGGYTF
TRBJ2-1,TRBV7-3,CASSVTGTGGDEQFF
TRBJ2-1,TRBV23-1,CASSQAGGKRNEQFF
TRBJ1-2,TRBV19,CASSMGQIYGYTF
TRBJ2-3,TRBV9,CASSVAIGQGKSDTQYF
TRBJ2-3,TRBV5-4,CASSRRDWSRDTQYF
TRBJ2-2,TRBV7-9,CASSSYRVAGDTGELFF
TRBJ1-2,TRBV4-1,CASSSPRQAHIYGYTF
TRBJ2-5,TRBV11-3,CASSLVGGAEETQYF
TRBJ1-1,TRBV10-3,CAITGDRETEAFF
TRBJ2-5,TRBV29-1,CSVEEGTAPETQYF
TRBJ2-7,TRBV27,CASRLLAGEVHEQYF
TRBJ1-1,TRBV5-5,CASSLVRGTEAFF
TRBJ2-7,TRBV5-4,CASSLATRPYEQYF
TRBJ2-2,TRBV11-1,CASSSPQGTGELFF
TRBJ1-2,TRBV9,CASSTGDGTDYGYTF
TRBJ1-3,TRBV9,CASSTRPAAGNTIYF
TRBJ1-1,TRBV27,CASSLEGYRVIRSTEAFF